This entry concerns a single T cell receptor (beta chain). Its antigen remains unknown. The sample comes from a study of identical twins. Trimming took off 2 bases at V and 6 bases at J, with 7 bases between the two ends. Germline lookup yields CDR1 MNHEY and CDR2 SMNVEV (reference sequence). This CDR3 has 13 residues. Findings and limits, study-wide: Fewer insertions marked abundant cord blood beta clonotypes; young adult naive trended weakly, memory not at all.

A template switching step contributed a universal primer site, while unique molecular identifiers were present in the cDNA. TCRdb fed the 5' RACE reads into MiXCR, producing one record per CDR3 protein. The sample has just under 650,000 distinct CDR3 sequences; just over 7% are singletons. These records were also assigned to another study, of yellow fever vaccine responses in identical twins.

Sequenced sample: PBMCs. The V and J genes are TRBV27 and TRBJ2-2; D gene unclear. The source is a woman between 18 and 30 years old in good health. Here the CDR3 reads CASSLEWAGELFF. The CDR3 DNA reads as TGTGCCAGCAGTTTAGAGTGGGCCGGGGAGCTGTTTTTT.